This T cell receptor beta chain derives from a study of blood T cell dynamics during melanoma immunotherapy. Time point indicated: week 3, after first cycle of checkpoint inhibitor. Samples come from before therapy and from week 3 after the first blockade cycle. Germline CDR1 reads WNHNN; CDR2 reads SYGVQD (reference sequence). The CDR3 length is 14 residues. The V gene end was trimmed by 7 bases and the J gene end by 9 bases; junction bases not matched to a gene: 5. DNA loading was fixed at about 360 ng for all bulk PBMC samples. Clones were sequenced by immunoSEQ multiplex PCR, and TCRdb holds only the in-frame ones, with some missing. The table has more than 9,500 clones, over 75% seen once.

The specimen comprised blood, sampled from a patient treated with checkpoint blockade. V gene TRBV10-1 combines with J gene TRBJ2-1; the match to TRBD2 covers 14 bases. This clonotype was obtained from a human donor with melanoma. The CDR3 coding sequence is TGCGCCAGCATGGGGACTAGCGGGAGTTCTGAGCAGTTCTTC. As protein: CASMGTSGSSEQFF.